The next 25 T cell receptor beta chains were all read from a single sample in a study of OX40 agonist ivuxolimab in advanced cancers. Repertoires were generated with immunoSEQ multiplex PCR, while TCRdb's copy carries only in-frame clones and drops some. The top ten hold approximately 7.9% of the sample, which has 45,000 to 65,000 clones, less than 95% seen once. The source was CD4+ or CD8+ T cells sorted from blood, collected in a trial of the OX40 agonist ivuxolimab. These receptors were obtained from an adult with an advanced solid tumor such as melanoma, head and neck, liver or kidney cancer.

V and J are TRBV19 and TRBJ1-1; possibly TRBD1 for D (5 bases). The germline gives CDR1 LNHDA, CDR2 SQIVND (reference sequence). This CDR3 is 13 amino acids long. Trimming took 6 bases from V and 2 from J, leaving 10 bases between them. In DNA form, the CDR3 reads TGTGCCAGTAGGGTCAGGGTAAACACTGAAGCTTTCTTT. Its translation is CASRVRVNTEAFF.

The chain carries TRBV19 and TRBJ1-5; D unclear. V was trimmed by 6 bases and J by 2 bases, leaving 14 bases between them. This CDR3 region has 15 residues. The germline V gene has CDR1 LNHDA and CDR2 SQIVND (reference sequence). DNA of the CDR3: TGTGCCAGTAGGCCTAGTGAGAGAGGCAATCAGCCCCAGCATTTT. It codes for CASRPSERGNQPQHF.

The chain is built from TRBV4-1 and TRBJ1-1; D possibly corresponds to TRBD1 (5 bases). The CDR3 loop spans 15 amino acids. The germline V gene has CDR1 MGHRA and CDR2 YSYEKL. V lost 0 bases to trimming and J lost 7 bases, with 15 bases between them. The CDR3 sequence is CASSQDGTQPYEAFF. CDR3 nucleotide sequence: TGCGCCAGCAGCCAAGACGGGACGCAGCCTTATGAAGCTTTCTTT.

The chain has TRBV15 and TRBJ2-7; D is unresolved. The V end was cut by 4 bases, the J end by 6 bases, with 13 bases between. The germline V gene encodes CDR1 LNHNV and CDR2 YYDKDF (reference sequence). The CDR3 contains 13 residues. Here the CDR3 DNA reads TGTGCCACCAGCACGGCCTCGGATCTCGAGCAGTACTTC. Translated: CATSTASDLEQYF.

V and J are TRBV28 and TRBJ2-3; no clear D gene. Trimming removed 5 bases from V and 0 bases from J, with 24 bases in between. The CDR3 sequence is 19 residues long. Germline V gene data show CDR1 as MDHEN and CDR2 as SYDVKM. CDR3 coding DNA: TGTGCCAGCAGTCGTACCCCTCCAGCGCGCGTTACTAGCACAGATACGCAGTATTTT. Its translation is CASSRTPPARVTSTDTQYF.

V usage is TRBV7-9 and J usage is TRBJ2-1, with 8 bases matching TRBD1. CDR1 and CDR2 (germline): SEHNR, FQNEAQ (reference sequence). With V trimmed by 1 base and J by 6 bases, 11 bases remained unmatched. The CDR3 is 17 amino acids. The CDR3 DNA reads as TGTGCCAGCAGCTTAGAAGGGAGACCAGGGGGCTCCAATGAGCAGTTCTTC. Amino acid sequence: CASSLEGRPGGSNEQFF.

The gene calls are TRBV5-6 and TRBJ2-5; possible D gene TRBD2, 6 bases. Germline loops: CDR1 SGHDT, CDR2 YYEEEE. The V end was cut by 10 bases, the J end by 5 bases, with 15 bases between. There are 12 residues in the CDR3. The CDR3 DNA reads TGTGCCGGGGGGAAGCAGCAGGAGACCCAGTACTTC. Its protein product is CAGGKQQETQYF.

CDR3 coding DNA: TGTGCCAGTAGTGGGACTAGCGGGAGAATCGGCAATGAGCAGTTCTTC. It codes for CASSGTSGRIGNEQFF. The gene calls are TRBV19 and TRBJ2-1, with TRBD2 matching over 14 bases. The V segment lost 5 bases and the J segment 6 bases; nucleotides outside the gene matches: 6. From germline, CDR1 is LNHDA and CDR2 SQIVND (reference sequence). The CDR3 runs to 16 residues.

The chain carries TRBV19 and TRBJ1-5, with D maybe TRBD1 (6 bases). The CDR3 has 15 residues. Germline lookup yields CDR1 LNHDA and CDR2 SQIVND (reference sequence). Trimming took off 5 bases at V and 4 bases at J, with 15 bases between the two ends. CDR3 in amino acids: CASSQQGVRNQPQHF. Written as DNA, the CDR3 is TGTGCCAGTAGTCAACAGGGAGTACGAAATCAGCCCCAGCATTTT.

The chain uses TRBV6-1 and TRBJ2-7; 9 nucleotides align to TRBD1. The CDR3 loop spans 10 amino acids. The germline V gene encodes CDR1 MNHNS and CDR2 SASEGT. In nucleotides, the CDR3 is TGTGGGACAGGGGATGGCGAGCAGTACTTC. The encoded protein is CGTGDGEQYF.

CDR3 residues: CASSKDGQGHYGYTF. The CDR3 bases are TGTGCCAGCAGTAAGGATGGACAGGGACACTATGGCTACACCTTC. J is TRBJ1-2 and V is TRBV28; 8 positions match TRBD1. This CDR3 is built from 15 residues. The trim removed 5 bases at V and 3 bases at J, leaving 8 bases unmatched. Germline V gives CDR1 MDHEN, CDR2 SYDVKM.

The chain employs TRBV5-5 and TRBJ2-1, with TRBD1 as a possible D gene (6 bases). V dropped 4 bases and J dropped 4 bases, with 12 bases sitting between them. Germline lookup yields CDR1 SGHKS and CDR2 YYEKEE (reference sequence). The CDR3 length is 14 residues. CDR3 residues: CASSPGAAYNEQFF. In DNA form, the CDR3 reads TGTGCCAGCAGCCCAGGGGCGGCTTACAATGAGCAGTTCTTC.

CDR3 loop: CASSLTSRNEQFF. CDR3 DNA sequence: TGTGCCAGCAGCTTGACTAGTAGAAATGAGCAGTTCTTC. The chain recombines TRBV11-2 with TRBJ2-1, with D perhaps matching TRBD2 (6 bases). The CDR3 runs 13 residues. V gave up 3 bases and J gave up 7 bases, with 10 bases separating them. Germline assignment: CDR1 SGHAT and CDR2 FQNNGV.

The V gene is TRBV27, the J gene TRBJ1-5, with a tentative D call TRBD1 (6 bases). Per germline, CDR1 MNHEY and CDR2 SMNVEV (reference sequence). This CDR3 is built from 15 residues. The V and J ends lost 5 bases and 0 bases respectively, with 11 bases between them. The CDR3 DNA reads TGTGCCAGCAGTCAACAGGGATATAGCAATCAGCCCCAGCATTTT. Protein: CASSQQGYSNQPQHF.

The V call is TRBV6-6, the J call TRBJ1-1; no clear D. The CDR3 length is 13 residues. Trimming cost V 2 bases and J 1 base, with 5 bases left between them. CDR1 is MNHNY and CDR2 is SVGAGI in the germline V gene (reference sequence). The CDR3 is CASSYLKNTEAFF. The CDR3 DNA is TGTGCCAGCAGTTACCTGAAGAACACTGAAGCTTTCTTT.

The chain uses TRBV5-8 and TRBJ2-7; D is perhaps TRBD1 (6 bases). V lost 8 bases to trimming and J lost 0 bases, with 24 bases between them. Germline V lookup: CDR1 SGHTS, CDR2 YDEGEE. This CDR3 has 17 amino acids. DNA of the CDR3: TGTGCCAGTTTTCGGAGAGTAAACCAGGGGTACTCCTACGAGCAGTACTTC. This gives the protein CASFRRVNQGYSYEQYF.

This clone was seen a single time. The chain couples TRBV7-9 to TRBJ1-2; D gene ambiguous. V gave up 2 bases and J gave up 3 bases, with 7 bases separating them. The CDR3 loop spans 13 amino acids. Germline V gene sequence: CDR1 SEHNR, CDR2 FQNEAQ (reference sequence). This CDR3 is CASSLRVDYGYTF. DNA of the CDR3: TGTGCCAGCAGCTTACGGGTGGACTATGGCTACACCTTC. Together with reference TRBV7-9 and TRBJ1-2, the CDR3 gives the full variable domain: DTGVSQNPRHKITKRGQNVTFRCDPISEHNRLYWYRQTLGQGPEFLTYFQNEAQLEKSRLLSDRFSAERPKGSFSTLEIQRTEQGDSAMYLCASSLRVDYGYTFGSGTRLTVV.

V and J are TRBV6-6 and TRBJ1-2; D uncertain. CDR3 size: 15 residues. The germline V gene encodes CDR1 MNHNY and CDR2 SVGAGI (reference sequence). V was trimmed by 11 bases and J by 3 bases, leaving 22 bases between them. CDR3 residues: CALHGEGLLYYGYTF. In DNA form, the CDR3 reads TGTGCCCTCCATGGGGAAGGGCTCCTTTACTATGGCTACACCTTC.

This chain joins TRBV9 and TRBJ1-1; D ambiguous. The CDR3 loop spans 13 amino acids. Trimming removed 2 bases at V and 5 bases at J, with 10 bases between. Per the germline V gene, CDR1 is SGDLS and CDR2 is YYNGEE. CDR3 residues: CASSVVAETEAFF. CDR3 nucleotides: TGTGCCAGCAGCGTTGTAGCGGAAACTGAAGCTTTCTTT. Variable domain in full (rest from reference TRBV9 and TRBJ1-1): DSGVTQTPKHLITATGQRVTLRCSPRSGDLSVYWYQQSLDQGLQFLIQYYNGEERAKGNILERFSAQQFPDLHSELNLSSLELGDSALYFCASSVVAETEAFFGQGTRLTVV.

V usage is TRBV4-3 and J usage is TRBJ1-4, with a weak D call TRBD1 (5 bases). The CDR3 sequence is 15 residues long. The germline gives CDR1 LGHNA, CDR2 YSLEER. The germline V and J ends were trimmed by 4 bases and 3 bases, with 12 bases remaining between them. The CDR3 here is CASSPDSEPNEKLFF. CDR3 DNA: TGCGCCAGCAGCCCCGACAGCGAGCCTAATGAAAAACTGTTTTTT.

V gene TRBV6-5 combines with J gene TRBJ2-1; D is possibly TRBD2 (5 bases). Germline V gives CDR1 MNHEY, CDR2 SVGAGI. The CDR3 length is 13 residues. The V end was cut by 5 bases, the J end by 3 bases, with 8 bases between. The CDR3 spells CASSLGIYNEQFF. The CDR3 DNA is TGTGCCAGCAGTCTCGGGATCTACAATGAGCAGTTCTTC.

This rearrangement joins TRBV2 to TRBJ2-7; D is perhaps TRBD2 (5 bases). Germline assignment: CDR1 SNHLY and CDR2 FYNNEI. V was trimmed by 8 bases and J by 7 bases, leaving 15 bases between them. The CDR3 loop spans 12 amino acids. The CDR3 spells CASVTMGREQYF. The CDR3 bases are TGTGCCAGCGTGACTATGGGTAGGGAGCAGTACTTC.

The chain recombines TRBV19 with TRBJ2-2; the match to TRBD2 covers 8 bases. From germline, CDR1 is LNHDA and CDR2 SQIVND (reference sequence). The CDR3 is 14 amino acids. V shed 5 bases and J 1 base; nucleotides not matched to a gene: 0. The CDR3 loop reads CASSLAGNTGELFF. Written as DNA, the CDR3 is TGTGCCAGTAGTCTAGCGGGGAACACCGGGGAGCTGTTTTTT.

The chain recombines TRBV27 with TRBJ2-1, with D tentatively TRBD1 or TRBD2 (5 bases each). The V gene's germline CDR1 is MNHEY and CDR2 SMNVEV (reference sequence). V lost 3 bases, J lost 8 bases, and 14 bases lay in between. This CDR3 contains 14 residues. The CDR3 nucleotides read TGTGCCAGCAGTTTGTCTAGAGGGGCGGATGAGCAGTTCTTC. Translating it yields CASSLSRGADEQFF.

This chain connects TRBV5-4 to TRBJ2-7; D remains ambiguous. Deletions cut 0 bases from V and 5 bases from J, with 6 bases between. CDR3 size: 12 residues. Germline CDR1 SGHNT, CDR2 YYREEE (reference sequence). CDR3 loop: CASSLGFDEQYF. CDR3 sequence (DNA): TGTGCCAGCAGCTTGGGGTTCGACGAGCAGTACTTC.